These T cell receptor beta chains were read from a single sample in a study of Graves' ophthalmopathy and Graves' hyperthyroidism. TCRdb reprocessed the multiplex PCR reads with MiXCR, giving one entry per CDR3 protein. The sample has over 150,000 distinct CDR3 sequences; over 35% are singletons. Sequenced material: peripheral blood. The receptors originated from a woman in her forties with Graves' ophthalmopathy. CDR3s include the opening cysteine and the closing phenylalanine or tryptophan. Fields, in order: CDR3 protein, CDR3 DNA, CDR3 length, clone size, J gene, D gene, V gene. D genes are given only for firm matches. Clone size is shown for a subset of rows, as once, few, many or a class of expanded clone.

CASSSGTGTGEQYF,TGTGCCAGCAGTTCCGGGACAGGGACGGGGGAGCAGTACTTC,14,-,TRBJ2-7,TRBD1,TRBV28
CASSQGTSMNTEAFF,TGTGCCAGCAGCCAAGGGACATCCATGAACACTGAAGCTTTCTTT,15,many,TRBJ1-1,-,TRBV7-9
CASTPGGSLNIQYF,TGTGCCAGCACTCCAGGGGGCTCTTTGAACATTCAGTACTTC,14,-,TRBJ2-4,TRBD1,TRBV28
CASSTQGQGYTF,TGCGCCAGCAGCACACAGGGTCAAGGCTACACCTTC,12,many,TRBJ1-2,-,TRBV5-1
CASRKAGGVTYEQYF,TGTGCCAGCAGAAAAGCAGGGGGGGTTACCTACGAGCAGTACTTC,15,-,TRBJ2-7,-,TRBV11-2
CASSLRTGQAYEQYF,TGTGCCAGCAGTTTGAGGACAGGTCAGGCCTACGAGCAGTACTTC,15,few,TRBJ2-7,TRBD1,TRBV6-5
CASGLGGEYEQYF,TGTGCTAGTGGTTTGGGTGGGGAGTACGAGCAGTACTTC,13,-,TRBJ2-7,-,TRBV12-5
CASSTGKGYEQYF,TGTGCCAGCAGTACCGGGAAGGGCTACGAGCAGTACTTC,13,many,TRBJ2-7,-,TRBV6-5
CASSLARAAEAFF,TGTGCCAGCAGTTTAGCCCGGGCCGCTGAAGCTTTCTTT,13,many,TRBJ1-1,-,TRBV12-3/TRBV12-4
CASSVGQGRQPQHF,TGTGCCAGCAGTGTGGGACAGGGGAGGCAGCCCCAGCATTTT,14,many,TRBJ1-5,TRBD1,TRBV2
CASSQDKDTGNGKNIQYF,TGCGCCAGCAGCCAAGATAAGGACACTGGAAACGGCAAAAACATTCAGTACTTC,18,many,TRBJ2-4,-,TRBV4-1
CASSSRETGGNSPLHF,TGTGCCAGCAGTTCCCGGGAGACAGGGGGTAATTCACCCCTCCACTTT,16,many,TRBJ1-6,TRBD1,TRBV6-5
CASSISRDKNYEQYF,TGTGCCAGTAGTATAAGCCGGGACAAGAACTACGAGCAGTACTTC,15,many,TRBJ2-7,-,TRBV19
CASSLNELGGGYTF,TGTGCCAGCAGCCTAAACGAGTTGGGAGGAGGCTACACCTTC,14,-,TRBJ1-2,-,TRBV12-3/TRBV12-4
CASSLVGSAGWETQYF,TGTGCCAGCAGCTTAGTCGGGTCAGCCGGATGGGAGACCCAGTACTTC,16,once,TRBJ2-5,-,TRBV7-8
CASSRERDTEAFF,TGTGCCAGCAGCCGGGAGCGAGACACTGAAGCTTTCTTT,13,many,TRBJ1-1,-,TRBV6-5
CATSRGKNTEAFF,TGTGCCACCAGCAGAGGGAAGAACACTGAAGCTTTCTTT,13,many,TRBJ1-1,-,TRBV15
CASSQGYGTVQETQYF,TGTGCCAGCAGCCAAGGTTACGGGACAGTACAAGAGACCCAGTACTTC,16,-,TRBJ2-5,TRBD1,TRBV14
CASSLLFRDLPSYNSPLHF,TGTGCCAGCAGTTTGCTTTTTCGGGACTTACCCTCCTATAATTCACCCCTCCACTTT,19,-,TRBJ1-6,-,TRBV28
CSDQGGSTEAFF,TGCAGCGACCAGGGCGGAAGCACTGAAGCTTTCTTT,12,many,TRBJ1-1,-,TRBV29-1
CATSRDREETQYF,TGTGCCACCAGCAGAGACAGGGAGGAGACCCAGTACTTC,13,many,TRBJ2-5,-,TRBV15
CASTDSRRSTEAFF,TGTGCCAGCACTGACAGCAGACGAAGCACTGAAGCTTTCTTT,14,-,TRBJ1-1,-,TRBV2
CASSFYQGVDEAFF,TGCGCCAGCAGCTTTTATCAGGGGGTGGATGAAGCTTTCTTT,14,many,TRBJ1-1,TRBD1,TRBV5-1
CASSWGADTEAFF,TGTGCCTCCTCTTGGGGGGCCGACACTGAAGCTTTCTTT,13,many,TRBJ1-1,-,TRBV6-2/TRBV6-3
CASSAGAGMNTEAFF,TGTGCCAGCAGCGCAGGGGCTGGAATGAACACTGAAGCTTTCTTT,15,-,TRBJ1-1,-,TRBV28
CSVGPRETNTEAFF,TGCAGCGTTGGGCCCCGAGAAACTAACACTGAAGCTTTCTTT,14,many,TRBJ1-1,-,TRBV29-1
CSAREAGEPRGEQYF,TGCAGTGCTAGAGAAGCGGGAGAGCCGCGGGGCGAGCAGTACTTC,15,-,TRBJ2-7,TRBD2,TRBV20-1
CASSLKRDLRETQYF,TGTGCCAGCAGCTTAAAGCGGGACCTCCGAGAGACCCAGTACTTC,15,many,TRBJ2-5,TRBD2,TRBV13
CASSDVTAFF,TGTGCCAGCAGTGATGTCACGGCTTTCTTT,10,-,TRBJ1-1,-,TRBV6-1